Listed here is a single T cell receptor beta chain. This clonotype was seen ten or more times. No cognate antigen has been identified for it. No base quality information exists; no much larger clone differs at one position. This sample was taken from a study of response to subunit inactivated influenza vaccine (dated by TCRdb to the late 2010s). Regarding the complete study: To follow how T cells responded to a trivalent subunit inactivated influenza vaccine, the researchers relied on deep quantitative profiling of the T cell receptor repertoire.

The germline V gene provides CDR1 MDHEN and CDR2 SYDVKM. V and J lose 2 bases and 0 bases, and a span of 15 bases separates them. Measured from the cysteine to the phenylalanine, the CDR3 is 17 residues long. Only CDR3 DNA is held: 51 bases, read in frame from base 1. Library prep was done by RT-PCR. TCRdb shows the sequencer as Illumina HiSeq 2500. Clones were called with MiXCR by TCRdb after fastp trimmed the public reads at Q25, and only in-frame beta chains were retained. Every CDR3 protein is listed once, alongside the most common genes and DNA of its rows. The sample records 500,000 to 600,000 distinct CDR3 sequences, 12% of which are singletons. Roughly 10% of the sample rests with the top ten. What the work shows at the level of the full study, not this receptor alone: The authors suggested that each seasonal influenza vaccination may recruit only a limited number of new T cells.

Sequenced here: PBMCs from blood, sampled on the day of vaccination. The chain is assembled from TRBV28 and TRBJ2-3; no D gene is confidently identified. The sequence was collected from a middle-aged man who received an inactivated influenza vaccine. Donor details come from another sample of the same person, matched by shared clones. CDR3 protein: CASSLVFPPSSTDTQYF. The bases read TGTGCCAGCAGTTTAGTTTTCCCACCATCTAGCACAGATACGCAGTATTTT.